The source of this T cell receptor beta chain is a study of Graves' ophthalmopathy and Graves' hyperthyroidism. Moderate-to-severe activity, CAS at least 3, NOSPECS at least 4 and duration under 3 months characterized donors with ophthalmopathy. Fresh peripheral blood (more than 9.5 ml) yielded the PBMCs. This clonotype turned up a few times. Antigen specificity is unknown. As the template, RNA transcripts were used to amplify TCR beta CDR3 regions. The first round was an RT-PCR with HTBI primers, and the second round was a multiplex PCR. A single record per CDR3 protein comes from TCRdb applying MiXCR to the multiplex PCR reads. The sample has more than 550,000 distinct CDR3 sequences; about two fifths are singletons. Study-level points and caveats: A 13-signature model separated ophthalmopathy from stable hyperthyroidism, reaching around 88% sensitivity and approximately 81% specificity cross-validated. At about 69% sensitivity and 72.22% specificity, the model predicted progression of the ophthalmopathy.

Germline trimming cut 5 bases from V and 5 bases from J; bases unmatched to any gene: 9. The length of the CDR3 is 15 residues. Looked up from germline, CDR1 is MNHEY and CDR2 is SVGAGI. The receptor's source is an adult man with Graves' ophthalmopathy. Sample: peripheral blood. The gene calls are TRBV6-5 and TRBJ2-5; 9 bases align to TRBD2. The CDR3 sequence: CASSPTGTSYETQYF. As DNA, the CDR3 is TGTGCCAGCAGTCCGACGGGGACTAGCTATGAGACCCAGTACTTC.